The 28 T cell receptor beta chains below come from one sample, sequenced in a study of cytomegalovirus exposure and HLA in healthy donors. Primers included in the PCR were 60 Vbeta and 13 Jbeta primers. Libraries were prepared by immunoSEQ multiplex PCR; TCRdb keeps only in-frame clonotypes and omits some of them. The top ten clones hold about 2.1% of a sample with 180,000 or so clones, about 80% of them seen once. Specimen: PBMCs. Receptors originate from a woman aged 25 to 39 in good health and CMV-seronegative.

CDR3 sequence: CSVEGGTEAFF. CDR3 DNA: TGCAGCGTCGAGGGTGGTACTGAAGCTTTCTTT. J is TRBJ1-1 and V is TRBV29-1; D ambiguous. The CDR3 has 11 residues. Germline CDR1 is SQVTM and CDR2 is ANQGSEA. V dropped 6 bases and J dropped 5 bases, with 10 bases sitting between them.

This clone has just a few counts. The V and J genes are TRBV4-3 and TRBJ2-7; 9 bases match TRBD2. The CDR3 is 14 residues long. The junction had 5 bases not matched to a gene; V was cut back by 4 bases and J by 4 bases. Germline assignment: CDR1 LGHNA and CDR2 YSLEER. CDR3 in DNA: TGCGCCAGCAGCCCTACCGGACTAGCGTACGAGCAGTACTTC. Translating it yields CASSPTGLAYEQYF.

The CDR3 nucleotides read TGTGCCAGCAGCTTGCGAGGTTTCGGGGGTGGGAACACTGAAGCTTTCTTT. Protein product: CASSLRGFGGGNTEAFF. V and J are TRBV5-6 and TRBJ1-1, with D perhaps matching TRBD1 (5 bases). The CDR3 extends over 17 amino acids. Per the germline V gene, CDR1 is SGHDT and CDR2 is YYEEEE. Deletions cut 1 base from V and 1 base from J, with 17 bases between.

The table lists this clone with a few counts. V usage is TRBV6-1 and J usage is TRBJ1-3, with D uncertain. The ends were cut back, 4 bases at V and 1 base at J, with 5 bases in the middle. From germline, CDR1 is MNHNS and CDR2 SASEGT. The CDR3 is made up of 13 amino acids. This CDR3 reads CASSAPSGNTIYF. CDR3 coding DNA: TGTGCCAGCAGTGCCCCTTCTGGAAACACCATATATTTT.

The V call is TRBV27, the J call TRBJ1-5; tentative D call: TRBD1 (5 bases). Trimming removed 7 bases at V and 0 bases at J, with 7 bases between. The CDR3 has 13 amino acids. Germline lookup yields CDR1 MNHEY and CDR2 SMNVEV (reference sequence). For the CDR3, the DNA is TGTGCCAGCAAGCAGGGTAGCAATCAGCCCCAGCATTTT. It specifies CASKQGSNQPQHF.

V gene TRBV2 combines with J gene TRBJ2-5; 12 bases are shared with TRBD2. Losses at the gene ends were 6 bases for V and 4 bases for J; bases not matched to a gene: 6. This CDR3 is 15 amino acids long. Per the germline V gene, CDR1 is SNHLY and CDR2 is FYNNEI. CDR3 loop: CASRTLAGGGETQYF. For the CDR3, the DNA is TGTGCCAGCAGAACACTAGCGGGGGGAGGAGAGACCCAGTACTTC.

The V and J genes are TRBV7-6 and TRBJ2-5; maybe TRBD1 (5 bases). CDR1 and CDR2 (germline): SGHVS, FNYEAQ. With 1 base removed from V and 2 bases from J, the gap between germline ends came to 8 bases. The CDR3 sequence is 14 residues long. The chain's CDR3 is CASSLEGEQETQYF. The DNA of the CDR3 is TGTGCCAGCAGCTTAGAAGGGGAACAAGAGACCCAGTACTTC.

The chain combines TRBV18 with TRBJ1-1, with 8 bases that match TRBD1. Germline CDR1 and CDR2: KGHSH and LQKENI. J gave up 4 bases and V 3 bases, and 4 bases lay outside the gene matches. There are 14 residues in the CDR3. The CDR3 DNA is TGTGCCAGCTCACCCGGGGACAGGATCACTGAAGCTTTCTTT. It is translated as CASSPGDRITEAFF.

Concerning this clone itself: Given the absence of the conserved phenylalanine or tryptophan at the CDR3 end, a read error is likely. This chain links TRBV29-1 with TRBJ2-6; the D is unclear. The CDR3 contains 12 residues. The V end lost 7 bases, the J end lost 0 bases, and 4 bases lay between the germline ends. Germline CDR1 and CDR2: SQVTM and ANQGSEA. The CDR3 loop reads CSASSGANVLTV. The CDR3 region has the DNA TGCAGCGCCAGCTCTGGGGCCAACGTCCTGACTGTC.

The chain carries TRBV5-1 and TRBJ1-2; D is unclear. The V end lost 0 bases, the J end lost 4 bases, and 13 bases lay between the germline ends. This CDR3 has 15 residues. Germline values: CDR1 SGHRS, CDR2 YFSETQ. The CDR3 here is CASSLALETVYGYTF. CDR3 DNA: TGCGCCAGCAGCTTGGCCTTGGAGACGGTCTATGGCTACACCTTC.

J is TRBJ2-5 and V is TRBV5-1; D perhaps matches TRBD1 (6 bases). This CDR3 comprises 16 residues. V was cut by 1 base and J by 1 base, with 14 bases left in between. Germline CDR1 is SGHRS and CDR2 is YFSETQ. Here the CDR3 DNA reads TGCGCCAGCAGCTTGCGTCCTACAGGGACCCAAGAGACCCAGTACTTC. Its translation is CASSLRPTGTQETQYF.

This clone is medium-sized. V is TRBV6-5 and J is TRBJ1-4; TRBD1 is a possible D gene (6 bases). The CDR3 is 16 residues long. Trimming took off 0 bases at V and 8 bases at J, with 16 bases between the two ends. The germline gives CDR1 MNHEY, CDR2 SVGAGI. Written as DNA, the CDR3 is TGTGCCAGCAGTTACTCCACAGGGAGGGCTAGCGAAAAACTGTTTTTT. Translated, it gives CASSYSTGRASEKLFF.

On this clone itself: Mismatch with germline at one junction end may stem from a read error. V and J are TRBV9 and TRBJ2-2; 10 bases map to TRBD1. Germline lookup yields CDR1 SGDLS and CDR2 YYNGEE. CDR3 length: 16 amino acids. DNA for the CDR3: TGTGCCAGCAGCGTAAGACAGGGGGCGAAGACCGGGGAGCTGTTTTTT. Amino acids: CASSVRQGAKTGELFF.

A single count supports this clone. V and J are TRBV5-1 and TRBJ2-1; D might be TRBD2 (5 bases). Germline CDR1 SGHRS, CDR2 YFSETQ. This CDR3 contains 15 residues. V shed 4 bases and J shed 1 base, with 12 bases lying between them. The CDR3 protein is CASSPGRVSYNEQFF. DNA for the CDR3: TGCGCCAGCAGCCCCGGGCGGGTATCCTACAATGAGCAGTTCTTC.

This clone turned up a few times. The genes are TRBV9 and TRBJ2-5, with TRBD2 matching 8 bases. V trimming: 0 bases; J trimming: 3 bases; junction bases outside the gene matches: 10. The CDR3 has 17 amino acids. CDR1 is SGDLS, CDR2 YYNGEE, per germline. The chain's CDR3 is CASSVDSPGTRKETQYF. Here the CDR3 DNA reads TGTGCCAGCAGCGTAGATTCCCCCGGGACTAGAAAAGAGACCCAGTACTTC.

The chain couples TRBV5-1 to TRBJ2-5, with D possibly matching TRBD2 (5 bases). The germline CDR1 and CDR2 sequences are SGHRS and YFSETQ. The CDR3 sequence is 15 residues long. V dropped 0 bases and J dropped 2 bases, with 11 bases sitting between them. Here the CDR3 reads CASSLGPSGQETQYF. CDR3 DNA: TGCGCCAGCAGCTTGGGGCCCAGCGGACAAGAGACCCAGTACTTC. The full variable domain, with the rest looked up from reference TRBV5-1 and TRBJ2-5, is KAGVTQTPRYLIKTRGQQVTLSCSPISGHRSVSWYQQTPGQGLQFLFEYFSETQRNKGNFPGRFSGRQFSNSRSEMNVSTLELGDSALYLCASSLGPSGQETQYFGPGTRLLVL.

V and J are TRBV9 and TRBJ2-5, with 10 bases matching TRBD2. Germline lookup yields CDR1 SGDLS and CDR2 YYNGEE. With 0 bases clipped from V and 3 bases from J, the junction kept 8 bases outside the gene matches. This CDR3 has 17 amino acids. CDR3: CASSVDPSGGRKETQYF. CDR3 sequence (DNA): TGTGCCAGCAGCGTAGATCCTAGCGGGGGACGAAAAGAGACCCAGTACTTC.

The J gene is TRBJ2-1, the V gene TRBV27; D gene uncertain. Trimming left V 0 bases short and J 0 bases short, with 6 bases between. CDR3 length: 15 amino acids. Germline-derived CDR1 and CDR2 are MNHEY and SMNVEV (reference sequence). This chain's CDR3 is CASSLSWSSYNEQFF. For the CDR3, the DNA is TGTGCCAGCAGTTTATCATGGAGCTCCTACAATGAGCAGTTCTTC.

The chain has TRBV7-2 and TRBJ2-1, with 8 nucleotides matching TRBD2. Germline values: CDR1 SGHTA, CDR2 FQGNSA. CDR3 length: 15 amino acids. V dropped 7 bases and J dropped 4; count of bases not matched to a gene: 9. The CDR3 here is CASTSQAGVYNEQFF. In DNA form, the CDR3 reads TGTGCCAGCACCTCTCAAGCGGGGGTATACAATGAGCAGTTCTTC.

This chain connects TRBV6-1 to TRBJ1-5; TRBD1 aligns across 8 bases. The V gene end was trimmed by 8 bases and the J gene end by 6 bases; junction bases not matched to a gene: 3. There are 12 residues in the CDR3. Per the germline V gene, CDR1 is MNHNS and CDR2 is SASEGT. CDR3 in amino acids: CASDTGGQPQHF. In DNA form, the CDR3 reads TGTGCCAGCGATACAGGGGGTCAGCCCCAGCATTTT.

This clone was observed a handful of times. Other DNA sequences in this sample translate to the same CDR3. The chain's CDR3 is CASSRTGQETQYF. In DNA form, the CDR3 reads TGTGCCAGCAGCCGGACAGGTCAAGAGACCCAGTACTTC. The chain employs TRBV7-9 and TRBJ2-5; TRBD1 agrees at 7 bases. Germline V CDR1 and CDR2: SEHNR, FQNEAQ (reference sequence). The junction had 2 bases not matched to a gene; V was cut back by 5 bases and J by 2 bases. The CDR3 loop spans 13 amino acids.

The chain joins TRBV30 to TRBJ2-5; 8 positions agree with TRBD2. Trimming at V came to 5 bases and at J to 7 bases, leaving 15 bases not matched to a gene. There are 15 residues in the CDR3. Per the germline V gene, CDR1 is GTSNPN and CDR2 is SVGIG (reference sequence). CDR3 bases: TGTGCCTGGGATGATAGCGGGGCAAAAAAGGGGACCCAGTACTTC. Its translation is CAWDDSGAKKGTQYF.

The rearrangement uses TRBV18 and TRBJ1-3; possibly TRBD1 for D (5 bases). The V end was cut by 1 base, the J end by 4 bases, with 17 bases between. The CDR3 runs 17 residues. Germline assignment: CDR1 KGHSH and CDR2 LQKENI. CDR3 nucleotide sequence: TGTGCCAGCTCACCACTACAGCCGGGCCCAGGGGGAAACACCATATATTTT. Translation gives CASSPLQPGPGGNTIYF.

The chain recombines TRBV11-2 with TRBJ1-2, with a tentative D call TRBD1 (5 bases). CDR3 length: 19 residues. V lost 2 bases to trimming and J lost 3 bases, with 25 bases between them. Germline values: CDR1 SGHAT, CDR2 FQNNGV. Written as DNA, the CDR3 is TGTGCCAGCAGCTTAAAAGGGGAAGTCGGTCCCAGGCGACACTATGGCTACACCTTC. Protein: CASSLKGEVGPRRHYGYTF.

The rearrangement links TRBV5-1 to TRBJ1-5; D is uncertain. Germline V gene sequence: CDR1 SGHRS, CDR2 YFSETQ. V was clipped by 0 bases and J by 0 bases, with 10 bases between them. This CDR3 region has 16 residues. CDR3 nucleotides: TGCGCCAGCAGCTTGGCAGCCTACTATAGCAATCAGCCCCAGCATTTT. It encodes CASSLAAYYSNQPQHF.

This chain joins TRBV15 and TRBJ2-1; a weak D match, TRBD2 (6 bases). The V gene lost 0 bases and the J gene lost 6 bases, with 12 bases spanning the gap. In germline, CDR1 is LNHNV, CDR2 YYDKDF (reference sequence). This CDR3 region has 15 residues. This chain's CDR3 is CATSRDYAGTNEQFF. DNA of the CDR3: TGTGCCACCAGCAGAGATTATGCGGGGACCAATGAGCAGTTCTTC.

J is TRBJ2-1 and V is TRBV4-1; 10 bases align to TRBD1. Germline CDR1 MGHRA, CDR2 YSYEKL. V dropped 5 bases and J dropped 4; count of bases not matched to a gene: 8. The CDR3 loop spans 16 amino acids. The CDR3 is CASSKPGTGVYNEQFF. As DNA, the CDR3 is TGCGCCAGCAGCAAGCCCGGGACAGGGGTTTACAATGAGCAGTTCTTC.

This chain uses TRBV2 with TRBJ2-5; 8 bases are a match to TRBD1. The length of the CDR3 is 14 residues. Germline trimming cut 7 bases from V and 6 bases from J; bases unmatched to any gene: 10. Germline-derived CDR1 and CDR2 are SNHLY and FYNNEI. The CDR3 loop reads CASTGQGAGKTQYF. The DNA for the CDR3 is TGTGCCAGCACTGGCCAGGGGGCCGGAAAGACCCAGTACTTC.